One and the same sample provided the 22 T cell receptor beta chains below, sequenced in a study of T cells in Graves' hyperthyroidism and ophthalmopathy. From RNA transcripts, TCR beta CDR3 regions were amplified. Using the HTBI primer set, a first-round RT-PCR was run on the TCR CDR3. TCRdb redid the calling of the multiplex PCR reads with MiXCR, one entry per CDR3 protein. This sample has 550,000 to 800,000 distinct CDR3 sequences, with 15% to 20% found just once. The sample was blood. These receptors originate from a man aged 50-59 years with Graves' hyperthyroidism.

This clonotype was observed many times. The V and J genes are TRBV6-1 and TRBJ2-5; unclear D gene. The CDR3 has 14 residues. CDR1 is MNHNS and CDR2 is SASEGT in the germline V gene. The germline V and J ends were trimmed by 4 bases and 1 base, with 10 bases remaining between them. CDR3 DNA sequence: TGTGCCAGCAGTGTCAGAGACCTCCAAGAGACCCAGTACTTC. Translation gives CASSVRDLQETQYF.

The sample holds many counts of this clonotype. The chain recombines TRBV6-5 with TRBJ2-5; D remains unclear. Looked up from germline, CDR1 is MNHEY and CDR2 is SVGAGI. This CDR3 spans 14 amino acids. Between the trimmed V and J ends, which lost 2 bases and 1 base, there was a span of 8 bases. The CDR3 region has the DNA TGTGCCAGCAGTTACGGTCCTAGCCAAGAGACCCAGTACTTC. Amino acids: CASSYGPSQETQYF.

The sample holds many counts of this clonotype. The chain carries TRBV12-3 or TRBV12-4 and TRBJ2-2; D is unclear. V dropped 1 base and J dropped 5 bases, with 5 bases sitting between them. The CDR3 covers 13 residues. CDR3 amino acids: CASSLVETGELFF. DNA for the CDR3: TGTGCCAGCAGTTTAGTAGAAACCGGGGAGCTGTTTTTT.

Written as DNA, the CDR3 is TGTGCCTGGAGGTGGGAACACTTTTCAGCTTTCTTT. It is translated as CAWRWEHFSAFF. The chain combines TRBV30 with TRBJ1-1, with no clear D. This CDR3 comprises 12 residues. Germline loops: CDR1 GTSNPN, CDR2 SVGIG (reference sequence). Trimming pared 3 bases from V and 10 bases from J, leaving 15 bases between.

The sample holds many counts of this clonotype. The J gene is TRBJ1-3, the V gene TRBV2; 9 nucleotides align to TRBD1. Germline CDR1 reads SNHLY; CDR2 reads FYNNEI. The V segment lost 6 bases and the J segment 4 bases; nucleotides outside the gene matches: 1. There are 13 residues in the CDR3. CDR3 residues: CASRDRGGNTIYF. The CDR3, as DNA: TGTGCCAGCAGGGACAGGGGAGGAAACACCATATATTTT.

The table lists this clonotype with a few counts. The CDR3 reads CAARLRRGTGELFF. In DNA form, the CDR3 reads TGTGCCGCCAGACTTCGACGGGGCACCGGGGAGCTGTTTTTT. The rearrangement joins TRBV19 to TRBJ2-2, with D perhaps TRBD2 (5 bases). V was trimmed by 11 bases and J by 4 bases, leaving 17 bases between them. The CDR3 runs 14 residues. Germline CDR1 is LNHDA and CDR2 is SQIVND (reference sequence).

About this clonotype itself: The CDR3 end shows no conserved phenylalanine or tryptophan, and so a read error is likely. The gene calls are TRBV6-2 or TRBV6-3 and TRBJ1-2; the D is unclear. Deletions cut 4 bases from V and 0 bases from J, with 12 bases between. Germline-derived CDR1 and CDR2 are MNHEY and SVGEGT. This CDR3 spans 15 amino acids. The CDR3 nucleotides are TGTGCCAGCAGTTCCATGGGTATTACTAACTATGGCTACACCGTC. The encoded protein is CASSSMGITNYGYTV.

The sample holds many counts of this clonotype. The chain joins TRBV12-3 or TRBV12-4 to TRBJ1-1; TRBD1 aligns across 7 bases. Trimming cost V 5 bases and J 8 bases; bases outside gene matches: 5. This CDR3 has 12 amino acids. CDR3 DNA: TGTGCCAGCAGTCCGACAGGGCGGGAAGCTTTCTTT. The encoded protein is CASSPTGREAFF.

Many counts were recorded for this clonotype. Relative to the germline gene, one junction end is altered; a read error may explain this. This chain connects TRBV7-2 to TRBJ2-7; D is unresolved. The V gene's germline CDR1 is SGHTA and CDR2 FQGNSA. The CDR3 is made up of 13 amino acids. CDR3 coding DNA: TGTGCCAGCAGCTTACGTGACTCCGACGAGCAGTACTTC. This gives the protein CASSLRDSDEQYF.

J is TRBJ2-2 and V is TRBV9; D unclear. CDR3 size: 14 residues. V shed 5 bases and J shed 2 bases, with 10 bases lying between them. Germline-derived CDR1 and CDR2 are SGDLS and YYNGEE. The CDR3 loop reads CASSTVLNTGELFF. CDR3 nucleotides: TGTGCCAGCAGTACAGTGCTCAACACCGGGGAGCTGTTTTTT. Drawing the rest from reference TRBV9 and TRBJ2-2, the complete variable domain is DSGVTQTPKHLITATGQRVTLRCSPRSGDLSVYWYQQSLDQGLQFLIQYYNGEERAKGNILERFSAQQFPDLHSELNLSSLELGDSALYFCASSTVLNTGELFFGEGSRLTVL.

This clonotype was counted ten times or more. The J gene is TRBJ1-2, the V gene TRBV11-2, with D uncertain. Germline V gene lookup returns CDR1 SGHAT and CDR2 FQNNGV. The CDR3 consists of 15 residues. V lost 2 bases and J 4 bases, leaving 14 bases between the germline ends. In nucleotides, the CDR3 is TGTGCCAGCAGCTTATCCCGGCCAACTAGCTATGGCTACACCTTC. It codes for CASSLSRPTSYGYTF.

This clonotype has more than one count but fewer than ten. This chain links TRBV7-6 with TRBJ2-5; D is uncertain. The CDR3 has 15 residues. Trimming took 2 bases from V and 5 from J, leaving 15 bases between them. Per the germline V gene, CDR1 is SGHVS and CDR2 is FNYEAQ. CDR3 coding DNA: TGTGCCAGCAGCTTATCTGGGATGGGTAGGGAGACCCAGTACTTC. This gives the protein CASSLSGMGRETQYF. The entire variable domain, with the rest obtained from reference TRBV7-6 and TRBJ2-5, is as follows: GAGVSQSPRYKVTKRGQDVALRCDPISGHVSLYWYRQALGQGPEFLTYFNYEAQQDKSGLPNDRFSAERPEGSISTLTIQRTEQRDSAMYRCASSLSGMGRETQYFGPGTRLLVL.

The chain uses TRBV9 and TRBJ2-1; a weak D match, TRBD1 (6 bases). Germline assignment: CDR1 SGDLS and CDR2 YYNGEE. Trimming removed 0 bases from V and 6 bases from J, with 13 bases in between. The CDR3 consists of 15 residues. The CDR3 DNA reads TGTGCCAGCAGCGTAGCGTGGGCCAGGGGCAATGAGCAGTTCTTC. Its translation is CASSVAWARGNEQFF.

This clonotype came up a few times. CDR3: CASSPGTSGPRTQYF. The DNA of the CDR3 is TGTGCCAGCAGCCCAGGGACTAGCGGCCCCCGGACCCAGTACTTC. This sequence joins TRBV11-2 and TRBJ2-5, with 11 bases lining up with TRBD2. This CDR3 has 15 residues. With V trimmed by 5 bases and J by 7 bases, 9 bases remained unmatched. In germline, CDR1 is SGHAT, CDR2 FQNNGV.

Notes on this clonotype: A single base separates this from a much larger clone, so it may be a read error. The rearrangement uses TRBV27 and TRBJ2-1; the D gene is possibly TRBD1 (5 bases). The length of the CDR3 is 14 residues. From germline, CDR1 is MNHEY and CDR2 SMNVEV (reference sequence). CDR3 in amino acids: CTSSFQGPYNEQFF. DNA of the CDR3: TGTACCAGCAGTTTCCAGGGCCCCTACAATGAGCAGTTCTTC.

The DNA for the CDR3 is TGTGCCAGCAGTTACGACGGGACCTCCTACAATGAGCAGTTCTTC. Its protein product is CASSYDGTSYNEQFF. J is TRBJ2-1 and V is TRBV6-2 or TRBV6-3; D assignment may be TRBD1 or TRBD2 (5 bases each). The CDR3 runs 15 residues. Trimming took 2 bases from V and 0 from J, leaving 8 bases between them. Germline V gives CDR1 MNHEY, CDR2 SVGEGT.

Ten or more counts support this clonotype. The chain is built from TRBV20-1 and TRBJ2-1; 16 bases match TRBD2. The length of the CDR3 is 17 residues. Germline V gives CDR1 DFQATT, CDR2 SNEGSKA (reference sequence). J gave up 1 base and V 4 bases, and 4 bases lay outside the gene matches. The chain's CDR3 is CSAKGTSGRESYNEQFF. CDR3 bases: TGCAGTGCTAAAGGGACTAGCGGGAGGGAGTCCTACAATGAGCAGTTCTTC.

The chain links TRBV28 to TRBJ2-1; D is ambiguous. V was trimmed by 7 bases and J by 4 bases, leaving 20 bases between them. The germline CDR1 and CDR2 sequences are MDHEN and SYDVKM. The CDR3 spans 16 residues. The CDR3 sequence: CASKLPLPSFYNEQFF. CDR3 sequence (DNA): TGTGCCAGCAAGCTTCCGTTACCTAGTTTTTACAATGAGCAGTTCTTC.

V gene TRBV3-1 combines with J gene TRBJ2-3; 11 nucleotides match TRBD2. The V segment lost 1 base and the J segment 3 bases; nucleotides outside the gene matches: 6. The CDR3 has 17 amino acids. Per the germline V gene, CDR1 is LGHDT and CDR2 is YNNKEL (reference sequence). In DNA, the CDR3 is TGTGCCAGCAGCCAAGGGTGGGCTAGCGGGAGGACAGATACGCAGTATTTT. It yields the protein CASSQGWASGRTDTQYF.

V gene TRBV2 combines with J gene TRBJ2-5; TRBD1 aligns across 9 bases. The trim removed 0 bases at V and 4 bases at J, leaving 0 bases unmatched. Germline loops: CDR1 SNHLY, CDR2 FYNNEI. The CDR3 sequence is 14 residues long. The CDR3 DNA is TGTGCCAGCAGTGAAGCGGACAGGGGAGAGACCCAGTACTTC. Encoded protein: CASSEADRGETQYF.

The chain uses TRBV7-9 and TRBJ2-1; TRBD2 agrees at 9 bases. With V trimmed by 3 bases and J by 8 bases, 11 bases remained unmatched. The CDR3 loop spans 16 amino acids. From germline, CDR1 is SEHNR and CDR2 FQNEAQ (reference sequence). The CDR3 DNA reads as TGTGCCAGCAGCTTCTCCGGGACTAGCCCTACTTATGAGCAGTTCTTC. Its protein is CASSFSGTSPTYEQFF.

The rearrangement joins TRBV3-1 to TRBJ1-5; no firm D call. CDR3 size: 15 residues. Germline-derived CDR1 and CDR2 are LGHDT and YNNKEL (reference sequence). V lost 4 bases and J 0 bases, leaving 10 bases between the germline ends. The CDR3 reads CASSLWFDSNQPQHF. CDR3 sequence (DNA): TGTGCCAGCAGCCTATGGTTTGATAGCAATCAGCCCCAGCATTTT. Together with reference TRBV3-1 and TRBJ1-5, the CDR3 gives the full variable domain: DTAVSQTPKYLVTQMGNDKSIKCEQNLGHDTMYWYKQDSKKFLKIMFSYNNKELIINETVPNRFSPKSPDKAHLNLHINSLELGDSAVYFCASSLWFDSNQPQHFGDGTRLSIL.